One and the same sample provided the 20 T cell receptor beta chains below, sequenced in a study of tumor-infiltrating lymphocytes in primary liver carcinoma. Using a constant-region primer together with ProtoScript II reverse transcriptase, TCR beta cDNA was made from 500 ng of total RNA. What produced the TCR beta libraries was three nested multiplex PCR rounds using slightly modified ARM-PCR. The two initial PCR rounds, roughly 10 cycles each, used TRBV1-TRBV30 forward and C-beta reverse primers. TCRdb redid the calling of the multiplex PCR reads with MiXCR, one entry per CDR3 protein. The table includes approximately 64,000 distinct CDR3 sequences, over 60% detected once. The tissue used was unsorted bulk material of about 19-30 mg. RNA and DNA were co-extracted from it with the AllPrep DNA/RNA mini kit. Sequences were obtained from liver tumor tissue from sampling region 4. Subset in this sample: tumor region T4, right-lateral pole. The receptors originated from a man in his forties with primary liver carcinoma and hepatitis B virus infection.

This clonotype has only a few counts. This may be a read error: a much more frequent sequence differs by one nucleotide. This chain connects TRBV11-2 to TRBJ1-6; a weak D match, TRBD1 (5 bases). This CDR3 has 16 residues. Deletions cut 2 bases from V and 4 bases from J, with 12 bases between. Per germline, CDR1 SGHAT and CDR2 FQNNGV. CDR3 sequence reads: CASSLWDDGYNSPLHF. In DNA form, the CDR3 reads TGTGCCAGCAGCTTATGGGACGACGGTTATAATTCACCCCTCCACTTT.

This clonotype showed up just once. The conserved final phenylalanine or tryptophan is absent from the CDR3, which likely points to a read error. The J gene is TRBJ2-6, the V gene TRBV4-2; TRBD1 matches at 9 bases. Per the germline V gene, CDR1 is LGHNA and CDR2 is YNFKEQ. This CDR3 spans 18 amino acids. CDR3 in DNA: TGTGCCAGCAGTCAAGCTGCGACAGGGGGGACTGGGGCCAACGTCCTGACTTCC. Translation gives CASSQAATGGTGANVLTS.

This clonotype was seen only once. Its ends do not fully match the called genes, so a read error is possible. J is TRBJ2-5 and V is TRBV12-3 or TRBV12-4, with D possibly being TRBD1 or TRBD2 (7 bases each). The CDR3 sequence is 13 residues long. Here the CDR3 DNA reads TGTGCCAGTAGCCGAAGCGGGACAGAGACCCAGTGCTTC. This codes for CASSRSGTETQCF.

About this clonotype itself: Germline and junction disagree at one end, which may indicate a read error. The CDR3 region has the DNA TGCCCCAGCAACTTGGACCCCGGGACAGTGTATGGCTACACCTTC. Translation gives CPSNLDPGTVYGYTF. This chain connects TRBV5-1 to TRBJ1-2; 7 bases line up with TRBD1. CDR1 and CDR2 from the germline V gene are SGHRS and YFSETQ. The CDR3 extends over 15 amino acids.

This clonotype has at least ten counts. The chain uses TRBV5-6 and TRBJ2-5; 10 nucleotides line up with TRBD1. With 2 bases clipped from V and 7 bases from J, the junction kept 11 bases outside the gene matches. Germline assignment: CDR1 SGHDT and CDR2 YYEEEE. This CDR3 is built from 16 residues. CDR3 region: CASSFFPGQGFGTQYF. For the CDR3, the DNA is TGTGCCAGCAGCTTTTTTCCGGGACAGGGGTTCGGGACCCAGTACTTC.

The V gene is TRBV29-1, the J gene TRBJ2-2; D perhaps matches TRBD2 (6 bases). Germline V CDR1 and CDR2: SQVTM, ANQGSEA. Trimming cost V 7 bases and J 16 bases, with 25 bases left between them. CDR3 length equals 13 residues. CDR3 sequence (DNA): TGCAGCGCCGGAGGCGCGGGAACCGGGAAGCGGTTTTTT. This gives the protein CSAGGAGTGKRFF.

The chain couples TRBV11-2 to TRBJ1-2, with D tentatively TRBD1 (5 bases). V was trimmed by 9 bases and J by 2 bases, leaving 13 bases between them. The CDR3 covers 13 residues. The V gene's germline CDR1 is SGHAT and CDR2 FQNNGV. CDR3 in DNA: TGTGCCAGTTGCTTAGAGGGGAACTATGGCTACACCTTC. This codes for CASCLEGNYGYTF.

Turning to this clonotype: The junction departs from the called germline gene at one end, perhaps through a read error. The chain joins TRBV6-5 to TRBJ2-3; D might be TRBD1 (6 bases). The CDR3 has 15 amino acids. CDR1 MNHEY and CDR2 SVGAGI come from the germline V gene. The CDR3 here is CASSPDSSSTDTKYF. The CDR3 DNA follows: TGTGCCAGCAGCCCGGACAGCTCCAGCACAGATACGAAGTATTTT.

This clonotype was observed at least ten times. This chain joins TRBV12-3 or TRBV12-4 and TRBJ2-2, with TRBD2 identical over 9 bases. CDR3 length: 17 amino acids. V shed 3 bases and J 1 base; nucleotides not matched to a gene: 6. CDR3 bases: TGTGCCAGCAGTTTCGTGGGTAGCGGGAGGAACACCGGGGAGCTGTTTTTT. Translated, it gives CASSFVGSGRNTGELFF.

Points on this clonotype: One end of the junction is discordant with germline, which a read error may explain. The chain uses TRBV24-1 and TRBJ2-1; D is ambiguous. The length of the CDR3 is 14 residues. The germline gives CDR1 KGHDR, CDR2 SFDVKD. CDR3 in amino acids: CATGVREDGNEQLF. The DNA of the CDR3 is TGTGCCACCGGTGTTCGAGAGGATGGGAATGAGCAGCTCTTC.

This chain uses TRBV28 with TRBJ2-3; TRBD2 matches 9 bases. Germline-derived CDR1 and CDR2 are MDHEN and SYDVKM. The CDR3 covers 16 residues. Germline trimming cut 5 bases from V and 6 bases from J; bases unmatched to any gene: 12. CDR3 sequence (DNA): TGTGCCAGCAGTCCAGCTCATGGGACTAGCATTGATACGCAGTATTTT. The encoded protein is CASSPAHGTSIDTQYF. Full variable domain (outside the CDR3, taken from reference TRBV28 and TRBJ2-3): DVKVTQSSRYLVKRTGEKVFLECVQDMDHENMFWYRQDPGLGLRLIYFSYDVKMKEKGDIPEGYSVSREKKERFSLILESASTNQTSMYLCASSPAHGTSIDTQYFGPGTRLTVL.

Comment on this clonotype: A read error may produce the germline difference seen at one junction end. The rearrangement joins TRBV29-1 to TRBJ2-7; the D gene is possibly TRBD1 (6 bases). In germline, CDR1 is SQVTM, CDR2 ANQGSEA. The CDR3 covers 15 residues. The CDR3 region is CSTKGVRDSPYEQYF. The DNA for the CDR3 is TGCAGCACCAAGGGGGTACGGGATTCCCCCTATGAGCAGTACTTC.

Only one count was recorded for this clonotype. Since a much larger clone is just one base distant, this may be a read error. This chain joins TRBV5-4 and TRBJ2-1, with 9 bases fitting TRBD2. This CDR3 is 15 amino acids long. With 5 bases clipped from V and 4 bases from J, the junction kept 7 bases outside the gene matches. Per the germline V gene, CDR1 is SGHNT and CDR2 is YYREEE (reference sequence). The DNA of the CDR3 is TGTGCCAGCAGTCTCGGCGGGGGGGGTTACAATGAGCAGTTCTTC. Translated: CASSLGGGGYNEQFF.

As regards this clonotype: Its ends do not fully match the called genes, so a read error is possible. The gene calls are TRBV11-2 and TRBJ2-5; TRBD2 matches at 10 bases. This CDR3 contains 18 residues. Per the germline V gene, CDR1 is SGHAT and CDR2 is FQNNGV. CDR3 DNA: TGTGTCAGCAGCTTACGTCCTGGACTAGCGGCGTACCAAAAGACCCAGTACTTC. It yields the protein CVSSLRPGLAAYQKTQYF.

Worth noting for this clonotype: A read error may account for a junction end that differs from germline. The chain recombines TRBV5-4 with TRBJ2-5, with 8 bases that match TRBD2. Germline lookup yields CDR1 SGHNT and CDR2 YYREEE (reference sequence). This CDR3 has 16 amino acids. This chain's CDR3 is CASSLEGLVAQETQYF. The CDR3, as DNA: TGTGCTAGCAGCTTGGAGGGACTAGTGGCTCAAGAGACCCAGTACTTC.

Of note for this clonotype: The junction differs from germline at one of its ends, possibly a read error. The chain joins TRBV11-2 to TRBJ1-1; D is perhaps TRBD1 (5 bases). CDR1 and CDR2 from the germline V gene are SGHAT and FQNNGV. The CDR3 spans 13 residues. Here the CDR3 reads CASRWGGRTEVFF. The CDR3 DNA is TGTGCCAGCAGGTGGGGGGGAAGGACTGAAGTTTTCTTT.

A note on this clonotype: A read error is likely, as this CDR3 ends without the conserved phenylalanine or tryptophan. The genes are TRBV11-2 and TRBJ2-6; D is possibly TRBD1 or TRBD2 (5 bases each). The CDR3 is 16 residues long. The germline V gene has CDR1 SGHAT and CDR2 FQNNGV. The CDR3 DNA is TGTGCCAGCAGCTTAGATCTCGGGGCTGGGACCAACGTCCTGACTCTT. This codes for CASSLDLGAGTNVLTL.

The rearrangement joins TRBV30 to TRBJ1-6; TRBD1 is a possible D gene (5 bases). The germline CDR1 and CDR2 sequences are GTSNPN and SVGIG (reference sequence). Trimming stripped 4 bases from V and 5 bases from J, with 21 bases between. This CDR3 spans 17 amino acids. The chain's CDR3 is CAWTLGTGRFDNSPLHF. As DNA, the CDR3 is TGTGCCTGGACGCTAGGAACGGGACGGTTCGATAATTCACCCCTCCACTTT.

As for this clonotype: At one boundary the junction diverges from the germline segment, which might be a read error. V usage is TRBV5-1 and J usage is TRBJ2-5; TRBD2 matches at 9 bases. The germline V gene has CDR1 SGHRS and CDR2 YFSETQ. The CDR3 has 16 residues. The CDR3, as DNA: TGCGCCACCAGCGGGATTAGCGGGAGTAACGGGGAGACCCAGTACTTC. It is translated as CATSGISGSNGETQYF.

A few counts support this clonotype. A much more abundant neighbour one base away suggests this may be a read error. The chain carries TRBV28 and TRBJ2-4, with unresolved D. The CDR3 has 11 amino acids. The V gene's germline CDR1 is MDHEN and CDR2 SYDVKM. The CDR3 loop reads CASTEQNVQYF. The CDR3 DNA follows: TGTGCCAGCACCGAGCAAAACGTTCAGTACTTC.